This TCR beta chain derives from a study of shared clonotypes between healthy human individuals. Study conclusions and caveats: Represented diversity (both genetic and exposure-history) was limited by the small number of donors.

Using immunoSEQ multiplex PCR, the repertoire was profiled, and TCRdb retains in-frame clones only, with some absent. The sample yields some 900,000 clones, roughly 72% seen once. Comments on this clone: The antigen is undetermined.

Healthy HIV-negative adults with no recent acute infections or vaccinations were recruited as donors. This CDR3 region has 12 residues. CDR1 is SGHAT and CDR2 is FQNNGV in the germline V gene. Trimming shortened V by 5 bases and J by 5 bases, and 9 bases separated the two germline ends. The clonotype comes from a man in his late teens or twenties in good health. Sequencing was performed on memory CD4+ T cells sorted from blood. Specified subset: CD45RA-negative fraction. This sequence joins TRBV11-2 and TRBJ2-5; D not resolved. CDR3: CASSPAAETQYF. CDR3 DNA: TGTGCCAGCAGCCCGGCGGCGGAGACCCAGTACTTC.